This entry lists 19 T cell receptor beta chains sequenced from one sample in a study of vaccination and CD4 T cells after COVID-19. Treatment here: roughly ten-day PBMC culture with coronavirus spike peptide pools or control peptides (ViraFEST assay). Cultured CD4+ T cells had their DNA profiled by the Oncomine TCR Beta short-read assay. TCRdb processed the PCR reads anew with MiXCR; each CDR3 protein has one entry. The repertoire holds roughly 10,000 distinct CDR3 sequences, with under 60% as singletons. These receptors' antigens are unknown. The sequencing input was CD4+ T cells from blood, cultured in vitro. These receptors were collected from a human donor who had recovered from COVID-19.

The table lists this clonotype with a few counts. The chain has TRBV5-1 and TRBJ1-5; possible D gene TRBD1, 5 bases. The CDR3 is 15 residues long. Trimming removed 0 bases at V and 3 bases at J, with 10 bases between. Germline V gives CDR1 SGHRS, CDR2 YFSETQ. Here the CDR3 DNA reads TGCGCCAGCAGCTTGGGGACAAACTCCAATCAGCCCCAGCATTTT. Its translation: CASSLGTNSNQPQHF.

V usage is TRBV20-1 and J usage is TRBJ2-3; D possibly corresponds to TRBD2 (6 bases). The CDR3 runs 14 residues. V was cut by 5 bases and J by 3 bases, with 15 bases left in between. CDR1 DFQATT and CDR2 SNEGSKA come from the germline V gene (reference sequence). CDR3 in DNA: TGCAGTGCTGGCGTCACGGGAGTTACAGATACGCAGTATTTT. Encoded protein: CSAGVTGVTDTQYF.

This rearrangement joins TRBV20-1 to TRBJ2-5; D is uncertain. Trimming removed 7 bases from V and 5 bases from J, with 11 bases in between. CDR1 is DFQATT and CDR2 is SNEGSKA in the germline V gene (reference sequence). The CDR3 runs 11 residues. Here the CDR3 reads CSVRPRETQYF. For the CDR3, the DNA is TGCAGTGTTCGTCCGAGGGAGACCCAGTACTTC.

The chain uses TRBV27 and TRBJ2-7, with TRBD1 matching 9 bases. The germline V gene has CDR1 MNHEY and CDR2 SMNVEV (reference sequence). V shed 6 bases, J shed 1 base, and the junction held 16 bases outside the gene matches. The CDR3 loop spans 18 amino acids. CDR3 sequence: CASRVRTGVGGWSYEQYF. For the CDR3, the DNA is TGTGCCAGCAGGGTCCGGACAGGGGTAGGTGGGTGGTCCTACGAGCAGTACTTC.

V gene TRBV7-3 combines with J gene TRBJ1-5, with 11 bases lining up with TRBD1. The trim removed 2 bases at V and 0 bases at J, leaving 3 bases unmatched. CDR3 length: 17 amino acids. Germline V gene lookup returns CDR1 SGHTA and CDR2 FQGTGA. The DNA for the CDR3 is TGTGCCAGCAGCTTAGGGACAGGGGGACCTAGCAATCAGCCCCAGCATTTT. It translates to CASSLGTGGPSNQPQHF.

This rearrangement joins TRBV20-1 to TRBJ2-1, with a weak D call TRBD1 (5 bases). The V gene's germline CDR1 is DFQATT and CDR2 SNEGSKA (reference sequence). This CDR3 contains 14 residues. Trimming left V 5 bases short and J 1 base short, with 12 bases between. The CDR3 DNA reads TGCAGTGCTTATCCAAAGGGGTCCTACAATGAGCAGTTCTTC. Translation: CSAYPKGSYNEQFF.

This clonotype was detected once. The gene calls are TRBV20-1 and TRBJ2-4; D remains unclear. CDR3 length equals 15 residues. V was pared by 6 bases and J by 2 bases, with 17 bases between. Germline V gene sequence: CDR1 DFQATT, CDR2 SNEGSKA (reference sequence). CDR3 nucleotide sequence: TGCAGTGCAGAGTCGTCCCGCGGATCCAAAAACATTCAGTACTTC. Translating gives CSAESSRGSKNIQYF.

The chain uses TRBV19 and TRBJ2-3; TRBD1 matches 7 bases. Germline CDR1 is LNHDA and CDR2 is SQIVND (reference sequence). CDR3 length: 14 amino acids. V dropped 7 bases and J dropped 4; count of bases not matched to a gene: 8. In DNA form, the CDR3 reads TGTGCCAGTAATCGGCAGGGGGTGGCAGATACGCAGTATTTT. Translated: CASNRQGVADTQYF. The full variable domain, its missing parts supplied by reference TRBV19 and TRBJ2-3, is DGGITQSPKYLFRKEGQNVTLSCEQNLNHDAMYWYRQDPGQGLRLIYYSQIVNDFQKGDIAEGYSVSREKKESFPLTVTSAQKNPTAFYLCASNRQGVADTQYFGPGTRLTVL.

The rearrangement links TRBV19 to TRBJ2-3, with TRBD2 identical over 7 bases. The CDR3 contains 15 residues. V shed 6 bases, J shed 3 bases, and the junction held 9 bases outside the gene matches. The germline gives CDR1 LNHDA, CDR2 SQIVND (reference sequence). The CDR3 protein is CASSNLLASTDTQYF. In nucleotides, the CDR3 is TGTGCCAGTAGCAACCTACTAGCGAGTACAGATACGCAGTATTTT.

V is TRBV30 and J is TRBJ1-5; TRBD1 might be the D (6 bases). The CDR3 is 14 amino acids. Trimming took 2 bases from V and 7 from J, leaving 15 bases between them. Germline V lookup: CDR1 GTSNPN, CDR2 SVGIG (reference sequence). The CDR3 DNA is TGTGCCTGGAGTCTACAGGGTTTTTGGCAGCCCCAGCATTTT. It codes for CAWSLQGFWQPQHF.

Only a few counts were recorded for this clonotype. This chain connects TRBV20-1 to TRBJ2-1, with 9 bases lining up with TRBD2. Trimming cost V 3 bases and J 10 bases; bases outside gene matches: 13. The germline V gene encodes CDR1 DFQATT and CDR2 SNEGSKA (reference sequence). CDR3 length: 15 residues. DNA for the CDR3: TGCAGTGCTAGCGGGGGACTAGCTTCCCGGGTAGAGCAGTTCTTC. Translating gives CSASGGLASRVEQFF.

DNA for the CDR3: TGTGCCAGCAGCTCGGGAAACTCTGGAAACACCATATATTTT. It yields the protein CASSSGNSGNTIYF. The chain joins TRBV7-2 to TRBJ1-3; the D is unclear. Trimming shortened V by 4 bases and J by 0 bases, and 7 bases separated the two germline ends. The CDR3 contains 14 residues. The germline gives CDR1 SGHTA, CDR2 FQGNSA.

This clonotype has just a few counts. The V gene is TRBV28, the J gene TRBJ1-2, with a possible D match to TRBD1 (5 bases). The CDR3 is 13 amino acids. Germline assignment: CDR1 MDHEN and CDR2 SYDVKM. Between the trimmed V and J ends, which lost 4 bases and 8 bases, there was a span of 14 bases. The CDR3 spells CASSSSLGPGYTF. The CDR3 nucleotides are TGTGCCAGCAGTTCATCATTGGGACCCGGCTACACCTTC.

The table lists this clonotype with a few counts. The gene calls are TRBV2 and TRBJ2-2; no clear D gene. Trimming pared 8 bases from V and 5 bases from J, leaving 15 bases between. This CDR3 contains 14 residues. Germline CDR1 and CDR2: SNHLY and FYNNEI. The CDR3: CASRMLGLTGELFF. DNA of the CDR3: TGTGCCAGCCGTATGTTGGGCCTGACCGGGGAGCTGTTTTTT. Based on the CDR3 plus reference TRBV2 and TRBJ2-2, the full variable domain is EPEVTQTPSHQVTQMGQEVILRCVPISNHLYFYWYRQILGQKVEFLVSFYNNEISEKSEIFDDQFSVERPDGSNFTLKIRSTKLEDSAMYFCASRMLGLTGELFFGEGSRLTVL.

By sample share, this clonotype is medium-sized (0.01 to 0.1%). The gene calls are TRBV10-2 and TRBJ2-1, with D tentatively TRBD1 (6 bases). V was shortened by 2 bases and J by 9 bases, with 17 bases between the two germline ends. The CDR3 is made up of 15 amino acids. The germline gives CDR1 WSHSY, CDR2 SAAADI. The CDR3 nucleotides are TGCGCCAGCAGTGAGCCCCACAAACAGGGACGTGAGCAGTTCTTC. This encodes CASSEPHKQGREQFF.

This clonotype was observed a few times. The chain is built from TRBV20-1 and TRBJ1-5; a weak D match, TRBD1 (5 bases). The CDR3 runs 15 residues. Germline V lookup: CDR1 DFQATT, CDR2 SNEGSKA (reference sequence). Trimming left V 0 bases short and J 5 bases short, with 14 bases between. CDR3 nucleotide sequence: TGCAGTGCTAGAGATTCGAGGCAGGGTTATCAGCCCCAGCATTTT. It codes for CSARDSRQGYQPQHF.

This clonotype is labeled as medium-sized. V and J are TRBV5-1 and TRBJ2-5; D not certain. The length of the CDR3 is 14 residues. V was clipped by 1 base and J by 1 base, with 8 bases between them. CDR1 is SGHRS, CDR2 YFSETQ, per germline. DNA of the CDR3: TGCGCCAGCAGCTTGACAGCAGCCCAAGAGACCCAGTACTTC. Translation: CASSLTAAQETQYF.

This clonotype showed up just a few times. The chain links TRBV7-8 to TRBJ1-6; D uncertain. The length of the CDR3 is 13 residues. V lost 8 bases and J 7 bases, leaving 12 bases between the germline ends. Germline CDR1 is SGHVS and CDR2 is FQNEAQ. This CDR3 is CASAPGRNSPLHF. The DNA of the CDR3 is TGTGCCAGCGCCCCCGGTCGAAATTCACCCCTCCACTTT. Complete variable domain (other parts from reference TRBV7-8 and TRBJ1-6): GAGVSQSPRYKVAKRGQDVALRCDPISGHVSLFWYQQALGQGPEFLTYFQNEAQLDKSGLPSDRFFAERPEGSVSTLKIQRTQQEDSAVYLCASAPGRNSPLHFGNGTRLTVT.

The chain couples TRBV20-1 to TRBJ2-7; 7 nucleotides match TRBD2. CDR1 and CDR2 from the germline V gene are DFQATT and SNEGSKA (reference sequence). Trimming removed 6 bases from V and 0 bases from J; junction bases left unmatched: 5. The CDR3 runs 13 residues. As DNA, the CDR3 is TGCAGTGCCCTCGGGACTACCTCCTACGAGCAGTACTTC. It translates to CSALGTTSYEQYF.